This passage covers 8 T cell receptor beta chains from one sample sequenced in a study of blood T cell repertoires in COVID-19. Libraries were prepared by immunoSEQ multiplex PCR; TCRdb keeps only in-frame clonotypes and omits some of them. The sample gives about 170,000 clones, roughly 93% of which show up once; under 5% is in the top ten. The sequenced sample consisted of peripheral blood. The receptors originated from a woman in her forties or fifties with acute or convalescent COVID-19.

The gene calls are TRBV29-1 and TRBJ2-1; TRBD2 agrees at 11 bases. The CDR3 has 14 residues. With V trimmed by 8 bases and J by 7 bases, 10 bases remained unmatched. The germline V gene has CDR1 SQVTM and CDR2 ANQGSEA. The CDR3 here is CSFGGGLAANEQFF. DNA of the CDR3: TGCAGCTTCGGTGGGGGACTAGCGGCTAATGAGCAGTTCTTC.

In its sample, this clone was seen once. J is TRBJ1-2 and V is TRBV2, with 7 bases that match TRBD1. V lost 10 bases, J lost 4 bases, and 6 bases stayed unmatched. From germline, CDR1 is SNHLY and CDR2 FYNNEI. The CDR3 loop spans 12 amino acids. The CDR3 loop is CATGQAFYGYTF. Written as DNA, the CDR3 is TGTGCCACCGGACAGGCCTTCTATGGCTACACCTTC.

The V call is TRBV11-1, the J call TRBJ2-5, with 10 bases that match TRBD1. The germline gives CDR1 SGHAT, CDR2 FQDESV (reference sequence). The CDR3 extends over 14 amino acids. Trimming at V came to 4 bases and at J to 1 base, leaving 0 bases not matched to a gene. Written as DNA, the CDR3 is TGTGCCAGCAGCTGGGACAGGGGCCAAGAGACCCAGTACTTC. Translating gives CASSWDRGQETQYF.

J is TRBJ2-2 and V is TRBV2; tentative D call: TRBD1 (5 bases). This CDR3 has 13 residues. Trimming pared 1 base from V and 7 bases from J, leaving 7 bases between. CDR1 SNHLY and CDR2 FYNNEI come from the germline V gene. As DNA, the CDR3 is TGTGCCAGCAGTGAAGTAGGGGTCGGGGAGCTGTTTTTT. This gives the protein CASSEVGVGELFF.

V gene TRBV2 combines with J gene TRBJ2-7; 7 bases are a match to TRBD1. Germline values: CDR1 SNHLY, CDR2 FYNNEI. J gave up 5 bases and V 7 bases, and 8 bases lay outside the gene matches. The length of the CDR3 is 13 residues. In DNA, the CDR3 is TGTGCCAGCAATAGGGGGCTAGTCAACGAGCAGTACTTC. Translation gives CASNRGLVNEQYF.

The CDR3 nucleotides read TGTGCCAGCAGCGTAGAGGGGGCCAGTGGGAACATTCAGTACTTC. It codes for CASSVEGASGNIQYF. The V and J genes are TRBV9 and TRBJ2-4; 7 nucleotides align to TRBD1. From germline, CDR1 is SGDLS and CDR2 YYNGEE. With V trimmed by 0 bases and J by 7 bases, 7 bases remained unmatched. This CDR3 region has 15 residues.

The V call is TRBV25-1, the J call TRBJ1-1; D not resolved. Germline V gene sequence: CDR1 MGHDK, CDR2 SYGVNS. CDR3 length: 13 amino acids. V dropped 5 bases and J dropped 0 bases, with 7 bases sitting between them. The CDR3 protein is CASSTPMNTEAFF. The CDR3 bases are TGTGCCAGCAGTACACCGATGAACACTGAAGCTTTCTTT.

The rearrangement links TRBV29-1 to TRBJ1-3; D remains unclear. This CDR3 comprises 14 residues. V was pared by 0 bases and J by 4 bases, with 10 bases between. Germline V gene data show CDR1 as SQVTM and CDR2 as ANQGSEA. CDR3 nucleotide sequence: TGCAGCGTTGAAGATGCCAGCGCGGGAAACACCATATATTTT. Protein sequence: CSVEDASAGNTIYF. Full variable domain (outside the CDR3, taken from reference TRBV29-1 and TRBJ1-3): SAVISQKPSRDICQRGTSLTIQCQVDSQVTMMFWYRQQPGQSLTLIATANQGSEATYESGFVIDKFPISRPNLTFSTLTVSNMSPEDSSIYLCSVEDASAGNTIYFGEGSWLTVV.